This TCR beta chain is from a study of early T cells in non-severe SARS-CoV-2 infection. Overall study context: Unsorted whole-blood RNA was sequenced in bulk, leaving chains unpaired.

Individual cDNA molecules received unique molecular identifiers. TCRdb re-derived calls from the 5' RACE reads in MiXCR, one entry per CDR3 protein. Of over 45,000 distinct CDR3 sequences listed, roughly a tenth are singletons. Comment on this clonotype: Its antigen is currently unknown.

This CDR3 comprises 13 residues. The germline CDR1 and CDR2 sequences are GTSNPN and SVGIG (reference sequence). With 3 bases removed from V and 4 bases from J, the gap between germline ends came to 9 bases. General study points: In VDJdb matching, anti-spike CD8 responses were favored while private and CD4 specificities went missing.

The origin of this receptor is an adult who was a healthcare worker with PCR-confirmed SARS-CoV-2 infection or an uninfected control (not recorded which). The sequencing sample was made of whole blood. The chain links TRBV30 to TRBJ2-2; D gene unclear. In nucleotides, the CDR3 is TGTGCCTGGAGCCAAATGGGCACCGGGGAGCTGTTTTTT. Amino acids: CAWSQMGTGELFF.